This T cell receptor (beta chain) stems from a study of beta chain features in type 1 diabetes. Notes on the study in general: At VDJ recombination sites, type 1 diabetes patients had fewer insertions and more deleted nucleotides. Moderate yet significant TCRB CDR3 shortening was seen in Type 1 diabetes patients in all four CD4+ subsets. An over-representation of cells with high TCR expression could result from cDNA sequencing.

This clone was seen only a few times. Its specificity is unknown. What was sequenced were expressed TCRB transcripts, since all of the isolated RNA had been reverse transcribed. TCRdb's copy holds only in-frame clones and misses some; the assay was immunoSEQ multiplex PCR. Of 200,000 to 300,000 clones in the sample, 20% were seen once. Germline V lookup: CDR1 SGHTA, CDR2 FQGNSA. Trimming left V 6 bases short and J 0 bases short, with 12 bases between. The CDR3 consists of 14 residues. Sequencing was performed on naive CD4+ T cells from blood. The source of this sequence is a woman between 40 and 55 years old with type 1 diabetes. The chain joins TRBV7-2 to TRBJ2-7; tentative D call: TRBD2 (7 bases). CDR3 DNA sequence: TGTGCCAGCAGTCAGGGAGGGGGCTCCTACGAGCAGTACTTC. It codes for CASSQGGGSYEQYF.